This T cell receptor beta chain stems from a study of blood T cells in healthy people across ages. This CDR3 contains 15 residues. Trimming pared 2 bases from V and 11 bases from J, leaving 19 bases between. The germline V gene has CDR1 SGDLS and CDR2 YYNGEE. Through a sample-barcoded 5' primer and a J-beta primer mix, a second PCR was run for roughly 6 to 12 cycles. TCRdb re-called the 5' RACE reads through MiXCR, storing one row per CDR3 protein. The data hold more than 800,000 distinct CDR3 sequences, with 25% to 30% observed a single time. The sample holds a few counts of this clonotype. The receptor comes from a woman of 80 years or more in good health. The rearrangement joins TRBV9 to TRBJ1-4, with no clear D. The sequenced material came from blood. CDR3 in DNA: TGTGCCAGCAGCGTTGGAAAGGGAACGGCCGAGAAACTGTTTTTT. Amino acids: CASSVGKGTAEKLFF.